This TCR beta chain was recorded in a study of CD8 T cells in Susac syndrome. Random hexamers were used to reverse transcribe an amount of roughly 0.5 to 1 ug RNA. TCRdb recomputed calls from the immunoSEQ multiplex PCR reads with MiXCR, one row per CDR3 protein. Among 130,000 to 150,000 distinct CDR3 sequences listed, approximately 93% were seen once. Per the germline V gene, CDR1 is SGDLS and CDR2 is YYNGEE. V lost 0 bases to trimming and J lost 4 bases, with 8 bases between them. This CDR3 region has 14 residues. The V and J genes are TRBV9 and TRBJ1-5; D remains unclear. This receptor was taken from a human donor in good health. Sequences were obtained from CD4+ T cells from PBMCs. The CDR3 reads CASSVDGGNQPQHF. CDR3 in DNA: TGTGCCAGCAGCGTAGATGGAGGGAATCAGCCCCAGCATTTT.